The 18 T cell receptor beta chains given below trace back to one sample, sequenced in a study of blood T cells in healthy people across ages. Sample-barcoded 5' priming and a J-beta primer mix drove a second PCR of roughly 6 to 12 cycles. TCRdb ran MiXCR on the 5' RACE reads and lists one entry per CDR3 protein. This table holds about 1.6 million distinct CDR3 sequences, 30% to 40% found once. Source material: blood. The receptors originated from a woman in her twenties or thirties in good health.

The J gene is TRBJ1-1, the V gene TRBV20-1; no clear D gene. Germline CDR1 is DFQATT and CDR2 is SNEGSKA (reference sequence). V was trimmed by 3 bases and J by 10 bases, leaving 12 bases between them. This CDR3 comprises 11 residues. Here the CDR3 reads CSASDGEGAFF. Written as DNA, the CDR3 is TGCAGTGCTAGTGATGGCGAAGGAGCTTTCTTT.

The rearrangement joins TRBV25-1 to TRBJ2-1; tentatively, D is TRBD2 (6 bases). Germline CDR1 reads MGHDK; CDR2 reads SYGVNS. The V and J ends lost 3 bases and 7 bases respectively, with 13 bases between them. The CDR3 runs 14 residues. The CDR3 reads CASSEGLHWNEQFF. The DNA for the CDR3 is TGTGCCAGCAGTGAGGGACTCCACTGGAATGAGCAGTTCTTC.

There are a few counts of this clonotype. The gene calls are TRBV15 and TRBJ1-1; 8 nucleotides match TRBD1. The CDR3 loop spans 16 amino acids. Germline assignment: CDR1 LNHNV and CDR2 YYDKDF (reference sequence). After removal of 1 base from V and 5 bases from J, the junction contained 9 bases not matched to a gene. CDR3 in amino acids: CATSRVGGRGRTEAFF. CDR3 DNA: TGTGCCACCAGCAGAGTTGGCGGCAGGGGGCGGACTGAAGCTTTCTTT.

V usage is TRBV2 and J usage is TRBJ1-1; D is possibly TRBD1 (5 bases). V was trimmed by 6 bases and J by 6 bases, leaving 17 bases between them. Germline loops: CDR1 SNHLY, CDR2 FYNNEI. The CDR3 sequence is 14 residues long. The CDR3 DNA follows: TGTGCCAGCAGCGCGGACATGGGGCGCCCTGAAGCTTTCTTT. It encodes CASSADMGRPEAFF.

The rearrangement uses TRBV20-1 and TRBJ2-1; D gene ambiguous. V lost 6 bases and J lost 5, with 11 bases in between. The CDR3 is made up of 12 amino acids. Germline V gene data show CDR1 as DFQATT and CDR2 as SNEGSKA (reference sequence). CDR3 residues: CSATALDNEQFF. The DNA for the CDR3 is TGCAGTGCAACGGCCCTCGACAATGAGCAGTTCTTC.

This clonotype was detected once. This chain links TRBV7-3 with TRBJ2-2, with 7 bases identical to TRBD1. Trimming cost V 5 bases and J 3 bases; bases outside gene matches: 6. Germline assignment: CDR1 SGHTA and CDR2 FQGTGA. This CDR3 comprises 15 residues. This CDR3 reads CASSLRGLDTGELFF. The CDR3 DNA reads TGTGCCAGCAGCCTCAGGGGGTTGGACACCGGGGAGCTGTTTTTT. The full variable domain, its missing parts supplied by reference TRBV7-3 and TRBJ2-2, is GAGVSQTPSNKVTEKGKYVELRCDPISGHTALYWYRQSLGQGPEFLIYFQGTGAADDSGLPNDRFFAVRPEGSVSTLKIQRTERGDSAVYLCASSLRGLDTGELFFGEGSRLTVL.

This CDR3 reads CSAGVQGFINNSPLHF. CDR3 coding DNA: TGCAGTGCTGGTGTGCAGGGGTTTATTAATAATTCACCCCTCCACTTT. This chain uses TRBV20-1 with TRBJ1-6; possibly TRBD1 for D (6 bases). The germline V gene has CDR1 DFQATT and CDR2 SNEGSKA (reference sequence). Deletions cut 5 bases from V and 5 bases from J, with 19 bases between. The CDR3 has 16 amino acids.

Here the CDR3 DNA reads TGTGCCAGCAGCTTAGGCGGGCCCTCTCATGGGACCCAGTACTTC. The encoded protein is CASSLGGPSHGTQYF. The chain combines TRBV13 with TRBJ2-7; D remains ambiguous. The J call is uncertain, as TRBJ2-5 better fits the DNA end. The CDR3 consists of 15 residues. Germline V gene lookup returns CDR1 PRHDT and CDR2 FYEKMQ (reference sequence).

This chain links TRBV6-1 with TRBJ2-3, with 7 positions matching TRBD2. CDR1 and CDR2 (germline): MNHNS, SASEGT. V lost 7 bases to trimming and J lost 0 bases; unmatched junction nucleotides: 10. This CDR3 contains 16 residues. CDR3 sequence reads: CASKGFPGGSTDTQYF. The CDR3 DNA follows: TGTGCCAGCAAGGGCTTTCCGGGGGGAAGCACAGATACGCAGTATTTT.

V gene TRBV20-1 combines with J gene TRBJ2-3, with 7 positions matching TRBD2. The length of the CDR3 is 13 residues. The V segment lost 8 bases and the J segment 0 bases; nucleotides outside the gene matches: 5. CDR1 is DFQATT and CDR2 is SNEGSKA in the germline V gene (reference sequence). The CDR3 bases are TGCAGTTTCAAGCGGGGAAGCACAGATACGCAGTATTTT. Its translation is CSFKRGSTDTQYF.

CDR3 protein: CASRPSWTSGNEQFF. The DNA of the CDR3 is TGTGCCAGCAGGCCCTCATGGACTAGCGGAAATGAGCAGTTCTTC. This chain links TRBV2 with TRBJ2-1; TRBD2 agrees at 10 bases. This CDR3 contains 15 residues. Germline-derived CDR1 and CDR2 are SNHLY and FYNNEI. Germline trimming cut 6 bases from V and 7 bases from J; bases unmatched to any gene: 9.

The chain carries TRBV20-1 and TRBJ1-3; D uncertain. This CDR3 has 14 residues. CDR1 is DFQATT and CDR2 is SNEGSKA in the germline V gene (reference sequence). V dropped 2 bases and J dropped 3 bases, with 11 bases sitting between them. CDR3 DNA sequence: TGCAGTGCTAGACCAGCTGGGGATGGAAACACCATATATTTT. Amino acid sequence: CSARPAGDGNTIYF.

The chain links TRBV20-1 to TRBJ2-5; tentative D call: TRBD2 (5 bases). The V gene lost 6 bases and the J gene lost 7 bases, with 18 bases spanning the gap. Germline V CDR1 and CDR2: DFQATT, SNEGSKA (reference sequence). This CDR3 spans 13 amino acids. The CDR3: CSAALGGVGTQYF. The CDR3 DNA is TGCAGTGCCGCACTAGGTGGGGTCGGGACCCAGTACTTC.

The rearrangement uses TRBV4-2 and TRBJ2-1; 9 nucleotides agree with TRBD2. CDR3 length: 17 residues. V shed 1 base, J shed 8 bases, and the junction held 12 bases outside the gene matches. Germline lookup yields CDR1 LGHNA and CDR2 YNFKEQ. The CDR3 nucleotides are TGTGCCAGCAGCCAAGGTAGGCCTAGCGGGATGTGGGATGAGCAGTTCTTC. It codes for CASSQGRPSGMWDEQFF.

The chain combines TRBV10-3 with TRBJ2-7; 9 positions match TRBD1. Looked up from germline, CDR1 is ENHRY and CDR2 is SYGVKD. The CDR3 spans 16 residues. The J segment lost 1 base and the V segment lost 2 bases, leaving 6 bases of the junction unmatched. DNA for the CDR3: TGTGCCATCAGTGAGGAAGGGGACAGGGTATCCTACGAGCAGTACTTC. Translating gives CAISEEGDRVSYEQYF.

The sample holds a few counts of this clonotype. A read error may explain this, as a much larger clone is one base away. The chain carries TRBV2 and TRBJ1-1; D remains unclear. V lost 3 bases and J 1 base, leaving 3 bases between the germline ends. Germline CDR1 SNHLY, CDR2 FYNNEI. CDR3 length: 12 residues. The CDR3: CASSDSNTEAFF. The CDR3 bases are TGTGCCAGCAGTGACTCGAACACTGAAGCTTTCTTT.

CDR3 nucleotide sequence: TGTGCCAGCAGCCAAACGACAGGGGGCTTTGGAAACACCATATATTTT. Translating gives CASSQTTGGFGNTIYF. The chain uses TRBV3-1 and TRBJ1-3, with 10 positions matching TRBD1. J gave up 3 bases and V 2 bases, and 4 bases lay outside the gene matches. The length of the CDR3 is 16 residues. The germline gives CDR1 LGHDT, CDR2 YNNKEL (reference sequence). Together with reference TRBV3-1 and TRBJ1-3, the CDR3 gives the full variable domain: DTAVSQTPKYLVTQMGNDKSIKCEQNLGHDTMYWYKQDSKKFLKIMFSYNNKELIINETVPNRFSPKSPDKAHLNLHINSLELGDSAVYFCASSQTTGGFGNTIYFGEGSWLTVV.

This clonotype was seen only a few times. This rearrangement joins TRBV20-1 to TRBJ2-5; 8 bases are a match to TRBD2. CDR1 is DFQATT, CDR2 SNEGSKA, per germline (reference sequence). The CDR3 runs 14 residues. V dropped 4 bases and J dropped 2; count of bases not matched to a gene: 6. The CDR3 loop is CSATAGLGQETQYF. CDR3 nucleotides: TGCAGTGCTACAGCGGGACTAGGGCAAGAGACCCAGTACTTC.